These 5 T cell receptor beta chains were all obtained from the same sample, sequenced in a study of blood T cell repertoires in COVID-19 (dated by TCRdb to about 2020). The library was produced with the immunoSEQ multiplex PCR assay. Sourced from immuneACCESS, this table was stored by TCRdb with only in-frame sequences that have V and J called. A share of the clones is absent; for the studies checked, an unresolved V gene accounts for under half, and the remainder has no known explanation. The sample contains hundreds of thousands of clones, 80% to 90% of them found a single time. Of the sample, 2.3% is held by the ten largest clones. Sequenced material: peripheral blood. The receptor set was obtained from a woman in her fifties or sixties with COVID-19, enrolled during active disease.

The chain employs TRBV10-3 and TRBJ1-3; perhaps TRBD1 as D (6 bases). This CDR3 region has 16 residues. Germline loops: CDR1 ENHRY, CDR2 SYGVKD. V dropped 1 base and J dropped 1 base, with 11 bases sitting between them. This CDR3 reads CAISELQGTSGNTIYF. For the CDR3, the DNA is TGTGCCATCAGTGAGTTACAGGGAACTTCTGGAAACACCATATATTTT.

The chain recombines TRBV9 with TRBJ2-5; 9 bases align to TRBD2. J was trimmed by 1 base and V by 2 bases; bases with no gene match: 9. Germline V gives CDR1 SGDLS, CDR2 YYNGEE. The CDR3 has 17 residues. CDR3 nucleotides: TGTGCCAGCAGCGTGGGTATAGCGGGGGACCTCCAAGAGACCCAGTACTTC. It yields the protein CASSVGIAGDLQETQYF. The whole variable domain, remainder taken from reference TRBV9 and TRBJ2-5, is DSGVTQTPKHLITATGQRVTLRCSPRSGDLSVYWYQQSLDQGLQFLIQYYNGEERAKGNILERFSAQQFPDLHSELNLSSLELGDSALYFCASSVGIAGDLQETQYFGPGTRLLVL.

The V call is TRBV29-1, the J call TRBJ2-1; tentative D call: TRBD1 (5 bases). From germline, CDR1 is SQVTM and CDR2 ANQGSEA. This CDR3 is built from 13 residues. V shed 6 bases and J shed 5 bases, with 14 bases lying between them. The CDR3 DNA follows: TGCAGCGTCGACCCCTGGGGCAACAATGAGCAGTTCTTC. Protein: CSVDPWGNNEQFF.

V and J are TRBV29-1 and TRBJ1-1; 9 nucleotides align to TRBD1. Per the germline V gene, CDR1 is SQVTM and CDR2 is ANQGSEA. V shed 6 bases, J shed 5 bases, and the junction held 4 bases outside the gene matches. The CDR3 covers 12 residues. The CDR3 bases are TGCAGCGTCCACAGGGGGCGAACTGAAGCTTTCTTT. Translating it yields CSVHRGRTEAFF.

In its sample, this clone was seen once. The rearrangement uses TRBV23-1 and TRBJ1-6, with a weak D call TRBD1 (5 bases). TRBV23-1 is an open reading frame, and its role is uncertain. The CDR3 extends over 18 amino acids. V lost 4 bases, J lost 4 bases, and 20 bases lay in between. The CDR3 is CASSRPVPDRIYNSPLHF. CDR3 nucleotides: TGCGCCAGCAGTCGCCCCGTGCCCGACAGAATATATAATTCACCCCTCCACTTT.